Included here is one T cell receptor beta chain sequence, with context. Noted time point: pretreatment peripheral blood. All patients carried locally advanced or metastatic urothelial carcinoma. Assay used: immunoSEQ multiplex PCR; TCRdb lists only in-frame clones, some missing. Counted here are almost 50,000 clones, about 80% occurring once; the ten biggest clones make up around 3.2%. V trimming: 0 bases; J trimming: 5 bases; junction bases outside the gene matches: 7. The CDR3 is 17 residues long. In germline, CDR1 is MGHRA, CDR2 YSYEKL. This sample is part of a study of PD-L1 blockade in urothelial cancer. Whole-study context: It was at 3 weeks (second dose) and 6 weeks after treatment start that blood was analyzed. Blood gave a median approximately 150,000 T cells.

This specimen consisted of PBMCs, obtained around atezolizumab (anti-PD-L1) treatment. J is TRBJ2-1 and V is TRBV4-1, with 10 bases lining up with TRBD2. The receptor was derived from a man in his 70s with urothelial cancer. The CDR3 loop is CASSQDAWTSGHNEQFF. The CDR3 DNA reads as TGCGCCAGCAGCCAAGACGCCTGGACTAGCGGCCACAATGAGCAGTTCTTC.